This is a list of T cell receptor beta chains from one sample in a study of CD8+ T cells in alopecia areata. TCRdb's table, derived via immunoSEQ multiplex PCR, lists solely in-frame clones and lacks some. The sample lists more than 95,000 clones, about 40% seen once, with approximately 1.5% in the top ten. Sequencing input: CD4+ T cells sorted from blood. The receptors come from a human donor with alopecia areata. CDR3s include the opening cysteine and the closing phenylalanine or tryptophan. D genes are given only for firm matches. Size values are once, few and many counts, or a class for expanded clones, and some rows have none.

CDR3nt	CDR3aa	d_gene	abundance	len	v_gene	j_gene
TGTGCCTGGAACGTCCAGCTATCCAGGGGGCCTGGAAACACCATATATTTT	CAWNVQLSRGPGNTIYF	TRBD1	-	17	TRBV30	TRBJ1-3
TGCGCCAGCAGCCAAGTCGGCGCAGCGGGGGCCGGAACCGGGGAGCTGTTTTTT	CASSQVGAAGAGTGELFF	TRBD2	-	18	TRBV4-3	TRBJ2-2
TGCGCCAGCAGCCCTCGGGGACTAGCTACGTACGAGCAGTACTTC	CASSPRGLATYEQYF	TRBD2	-	15	TRBV4-1	TRBJ2-7
TGTGCCAGCAGCTTACAGGGCGTTTCAGGCAAAAACATTCAGTACTTC	CASSLQGVSGKNIQYF	-	few	16	TRBV14	TRBJ2-4
TGCGCCAGCAGCTTGGAGGGACAGGGCGGGTATGAGCAGTTCTTC	CASSLEGQGGYEQFF	TRBD1	-	15	TRBV5-1	TRBJ2-1
TGTGCCAGCAGCTGGGGCAGAAACAATGAGCAGTTCTTC	CASSWGRNNEQFF	-	few	13	TRBV11-2	TRBJ2-1
TGCAGCGTTGCACGCGGGGGCCTAAACACCGGGGAGCTGTTTTTT	CSVARGGLNTGELFF	-	-	15	TRBV29-1	TRBJ2-2
TGTGCCAGCAGCGTTGGACTAGCGGGAGACTACGAGCAGTACTTC	CASSVGLAGDYEQYF	TRBD2	-	15	TRBV9	TRBJ2-7
TGTGCCAGCGGGACAGACAGCACAGATACGCAGTATTTT	CASGTDSTDTQYF	TRBD1	few	13	TRBV2	TRBJ2-3
TGTGCCAGCAGCTTATTCTTTGGCGATCCTACCTACGAGCAGTACTTC	CASSLFFGDPTYEQYF	-	-	16	TRBV11-2	TRBJ2-7
TGTGCCAGCAGCTTAGGGTCCGGGGCGAATTCACCCCTCCACTTT	CASSLGSGANSPLHF	-	-	15	TRBV7-8	TRBJ1-6
TGTGCCAGCAGCTTGGTAATGGGACAGGGCGGGGAGACCCAGTACTTC	CASSLVMGQGGETQYF	TRBD1	few	16	TRBV5-4	TRBJ2-5
TGTGCCTGGTCCCCGGGACTAGCGGACGAGCAGTACTTC	CAWSPGLADEQYF	TRBD2	-	13	TRBV30	TRBJ2-7
TGTGCCAGCAGACCGACTAGCGGGAGGTACCACGAGCAGTACTTC	CASRPTSGRYHEQYF	TRBD2	-	15	TRBV7-9	TRBJ2-7
TGCAGCGTTGTTCGACAGGGACCCGAGACCCAGTACTTC	CSVVRQGPETQYF	TRBD1	few	13	TRBV29-1	TRBJ2-5
TGCAGCGTTCAACTTACAGGGATTTACGAGCAGTACTTC	CSVQLTGIYEQYF	-	-	13	TRBV29-1	TRBJ2-7
TGTGCCTGGAGTATGGGCGCAATCTCTGGAAACACCATATATTTT	CAWSMGAISGNTIYF	-	-	15	TRBV30	TRBJ1-3
TGCGCCAGCAGCCTCGGGGCTGGACTAGAGATAGTCGAGCAGTACTTC	CASSLGAGLEIVEQYF	TRBD2	many	16	TRBV5-1	TRBJ2-7
TGCAGCGTCAGGTGGGCGAGGGGGGAGCAGTACTTC	CSVRWARGEQYF	-	-	12	TRBV29-1	TRBJ2-5
TGTGCCAGCAGCCTTGACAGGGGTTCCTACGAGCAGTACTTC	CASSLDRGSYEQYF	TRBD1	few	14	TRBV9	TRBJ2-7
TGTGCCAGCAGCTTAGCTTCTAGCGCGAACACCGGGGAGCTGTTTTTT	CASSLASSANTGELFF	-	few	16	TRBV7-2	TRBJ2-2
TGTGCCAGCAGCACCGCTTTCGAGACCAAAAACATTCAGTACTTC	CASSTAFETKNIQYF	-	-	15	TRBV9	TRBJ2-4
TGCGCCAGCAGCCCGGGACAGGGAGCTCGGTACGAGCAGTACTTC	CASSPGQGARYEQYF	TRBD1	-	15	TRBV4-1	TRBJ2-7
TGTGCCAGCAGCCGAAATCACCCCTACGAGCAGTACTTC	CASSRNHPYEQYF	-	-	13	TRBV7-2	TRBJ2-7
TGTGCCAGCTCACCAGGTCTAGCCAACTACAATGAGCAGTTCTTC	CASSPGLANYNEQFF	-	-	15	TRBV18	TRBJ2-1
TGTGCCAGCAGTGAAGCGTGGGAGACCCAGTACTTC	CASSEAWETQYF	-	-	12	TRBV2	TRBJ2-5
TGTGCCAGCAGTCGGGACAGGGGGCAGGGTTTCGTTGCTTTCTTT	CASSRDRGQGFVAFF	TRBD1	once	15	TRBV6-6	TRBJ1-1
TGCGCCAGCAGCCAAGATGCGGGGTACGGCATTCAGTACTTC	CASSQDAGYGIQYF	-	few	14	TRBV4-3	TRBJ2-4
TGTGCCAGTACTCCACGTGGCAGGGACTATGGCTACACCTTC	CASTPRGRDYGYTF	-	-	14	TRBV6-5	TRBJ1-2
TGTGCCAGCAGCTTATCAAGGGCAGCAGCTTTCTTT	CASSLSRAAAFF	-	-	12	TRBV5-6	TRBJ1-1
TGTGCCAGCAGAGAAAAAGTGTATCCCTTAATGGAGACCCAGTACTTC	CASREKVYPLMETQYF	-	few	16	TRBV2	TRBJ2-5
TGCGCCGGGCGCCGGGGCGACGGGGAGACCCAGTACTTC	CAGRRGDGETQYF	-	-	13	TRBV5-1	TRBJ2-5
TGTGCCAGCAGCCCCGGGACTTTTCCCCAGGTTCAGTACTTC	CASSPGTFPQVQYF	-	-	14	TRBV6-4	TRBJ2-4
TGTGCCAGCAGTGAAGGACTTGTACCTTCCTACGAGCAGTACTTC	CASSEGLVPSYEQYF	-	-	15	TRBV6-1	TRBJ2-7
TGTGCCTGGAGTAAGCGGGCAGGGTCAAGTAGGTACTTC	CAWSKRAGSSRYF	-	few	13	TRBV30	TRBJ2-7
TGCGCCTGCCGGGACAGCCAAACAGATACGCAGTATTTT	CACRDSQTDTQYF	TRBD1	-	13	TRBV5-1	TRBJ2-3
TGTGCCAGCAGCTTTAGCGGGGGGGCCGAGGATACGCAGTATTTT	CASSFSGGAEDTQYF	TRBD2	few	15	TRBV7-2	TRBJ2-3
TGTGCCAGCTCACCAGGGGCGGCGGCGGACTATGGCTACACCTTC	CASSPGAAADYGYTF	-	-	15	TRBV18	TRBJ1-2
TGTGCCAGCAGCTTAACGGCAGGGTGGAGCACAGATACGCAGTATTTT	CASSLTAGWSTDTQYF	-	-	16	TRBV7-2	TRBJ2-3
TGTGCCAGCAGCCCTAGGAATTCGGGTTATGGCTACACCTTC	CASSPRNSGYGYTF	-	-	14	TRBV9	TRBJ1-2
TGTGCCAGCAGCCCAAGCGGGGAACCCTACGAGCAGTACTTC	CASSPSGEPYEQYF	TRBD2	-	14	TRBV9	TRBJ2-7
TGTGCCAGCAGTGAACAGGGGACCTCCTACAATGAGCAGTTCTTC	CASSEQGTSYNEQFF	TRBD1	once	15	TRBV9	TRBJ2-1
TGTGCCAGCAGGACTAGCGGGAGGGCCATGCCAGATACGCAGTATTTT	CASRTSGRAMPDTQYF	TRBD2	-	16	TRBV28	TRBJ2-3
TGTGCCAGCAGCTTAGTCCACACTGAAGCTTTCTTT	CASSLVHTEAFF	-	few	12	TRBV7-2	TRBJ1-1
TGTGCCAGCAGTTTATCTTTAGGCAGGGCTGGTAGCGGGACCTACAATGAGCAGTTCTTC	CASSLSLGRAGSGTYNEQFF	TRBD2	-	20	TRBV27	TRBJ2-1
TGTGCCAGCTCACCTCGGGACAGTCAAGAGACCCAGTACTTC	CASSPRDSQETQYF	TRBD1	-	14	TRBV18	TRBJ2-5
TGTGCCAGCAGCTTGTCCCCGAATCCGGGACAGGGGGCTGATGGCTACACCTTC	CASSLSPNPGQGADGYTF	TRBD1	few	18	TRBV7-3	TRBJ1-2
TGTGCCACCAGCAGAGATGTTTTGACAGGGTCCAACGGCTACACCTTC	CATSRDVLTGSNGYTF	TRBD1	-	16	TRBV15	TRBJ1-2